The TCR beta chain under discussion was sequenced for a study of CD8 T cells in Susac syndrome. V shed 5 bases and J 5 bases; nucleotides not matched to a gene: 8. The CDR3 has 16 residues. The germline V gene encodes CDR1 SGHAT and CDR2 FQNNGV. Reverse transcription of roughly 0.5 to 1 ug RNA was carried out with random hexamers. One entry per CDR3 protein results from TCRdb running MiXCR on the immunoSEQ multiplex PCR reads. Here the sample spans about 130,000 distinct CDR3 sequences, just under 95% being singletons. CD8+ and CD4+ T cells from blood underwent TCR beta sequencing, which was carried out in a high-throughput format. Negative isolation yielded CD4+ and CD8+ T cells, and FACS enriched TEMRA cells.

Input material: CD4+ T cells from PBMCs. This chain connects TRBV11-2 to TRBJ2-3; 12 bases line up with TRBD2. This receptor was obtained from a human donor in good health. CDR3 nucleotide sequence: TGTGCCAGCAGCCTCCCCGCACTAGCGGGAGGAGATACGCAGTATTTT. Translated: CASSLPALAGGDTQYF.